One sample yielded the 23 T cell receptor beta chains listed below, sequenced in a study of early T cells in non-severe SARS-CoV-2 infection. TCRdb recomputed calls from the 5' RACE reads with MiXCR, one row per CDR3 protein. The top ten hold 3.5% to 5% of the sample, which has 40,000 to 55,000 distinct CDR3 sequences, around a quarter seen once. Specimen: whole blood, collected at baseline. The receptors here all came from an adult who was a healthcare worker with PCR-confirmed SARS-CoV-2 infection or an uninfected control (not recorded which).

The chain is built from TRBV21-1 and TRBJ2-3; the D segment call TRBD1 is taken from the table without a DNA check. TRBV21-1 is designated a pseudogene. The CDR3 contains 18 residues. This CDR3 reads CASSKDRHRGISTDTQYF. The CDR3 nucleotides read TGTGCCAGCAGCAAAGATCGGCACCGGGGGATTAGCACAGATACGCAGTATTTT.

Only a few counts were recorded for this clonotype. The rearrangement links TRBV18 to TRBJ2-7, with D possibly being TRBD1 (7 bases). V lost 3 bases, J lost 2 bases, and 14 bases lay in between. CDR1 is KGHSH and CDR2 is LQKENI in the germline V gene. The length of the CDR3 is 15 residues. CDR3 residues: CASSPGGQEAYEQYF. The CDR3 nucleotides read TGTGCCAGCTCACCGGGAGGACAGGAAGCCTACGAGCAGTACTTC.

This clonotype was seen just once. The chain links TRBV2 to TRBJ2-1; no clear D. The CDR3 is 10 residues long. Deletions cut 5 bases from V and 7 bases from J, with 3 bases between. From germline, CDR1 is SNHLY and CDR2 FYNNEI. CDR3 DNA sequence: TGTGCCAGCAGTATGAATGAGCAGTTCTTC. Its protein is CASSMNEQFF.

This chain joins TRBV29-1 and TRBJ1-1, with D possibly matching TRBD1 (5 bases). Deletions cut 6 bases from V and 8 bases from J, with 13 bases between. The CDR3 extends over 11 amino acids. Germline CDR1 reads SQVTM; CDR2 reads ANQGSEA. In DNA form, the CDR3 reads TGCAGCGTCGCCCGGGGCGGAGAAGCTTTCTTT. It yields the protein CSVARGGEAFF.

In this sample, this clonotype turned up a few times. The chain joins TRBV25-1 to TRBJ2-2; no clear D. The CDR3 totals 13 residues. V lost 0 bases and J lost 7, with 6 bases in between. Germline V gives CDR1 MGHDK, CDR2 SYGVNS. CDR3 bases: TGTGCCAGCAGTGAATATCGCGGCGGGGAGCTGTTTTTT. Its protein is CASSEYRGGELFF.

This clonotype was seen ten or more times. This rearrangement joins TRBV12-3 or TRBV12-4 to TRBJ1-6; 7 bases map to TRBD1. V lost 6 bases and J lost 9; bases outside the gene matches: 8. CDR3 size: 14 residues. CDR3 in amino acids: CASRPDRERSPLHF. DNA of the CDR3: TGTGCCAGCAGACCAGACAGGGAACGTTCACCCCTCCACTTT.

The chain employs TRBV5-1 and TRBJ2-7; 10 nucleotides agree with TRBD2. Losses at the gene ends were 5 bases for V and 7 bases for J; bases not matched to a gene: 12. Per germline, CDR1 SGHRS and CDR2 YFSETQ. This CDR3 is built from 15 residues. In nucleotides, the CDR3 is TGCGCCAGCAGGGTTACTGCGCTAGCGGGGGTAGAGCAGTACTTC. Its translation is CASRVTALAGVEQYF. Complete variable domain (other parts from reference TRBV5-1 and TRBJ2-7): KAGVTQTPRYLIKTRGQQVTLSCSPISGHRSVSWYQQTPGQGLQFLFEYFSETQRNKGNFPGRFSGRQFSNSRSEMNVSTLELGDSALYLCASRVTALAGVEQYFGPGTRLTVT.

The rearrangement joins TRBV11-2 to TRBJ2-6; the D gene is possibly TRBD1 (5 bases). The germline V gene encodes CDR1 SGHAT and CDR2 FQNNGV. V was trimmed by 2 bases and J by 0 bases, leaving 14 bases between them. The CDR3 consists of 18 residues. The chain's CDR3 is CASSLNGALSSGANVLTF. Here the CDR3 DNA reads TGTGCCAGCAGCTTAAATGGGGCTCTCAGCTCTGGGGCCAACGTCCTGACTTTC.

This clonotype has a handful of counts. The rearrangement uses TRBV12-3 or TRBV12-4 and TRBJ2-2; tentative D call: TRBD1 (7 bases). Trimming removed 9 bases at V and 2 bases at J, with 13 bases between. CDR3 length equals 14 residues. This chain's CDR3 is CASRGTDNTGELFF. The CDR3 coding sequence is TGTGCCAGTCGGGGGACAGATAACACCGGGGAGCTGTTTTTT.

This clonotype has a handful of counts. The chain uses TRBV5-1 and TRBJ2-1, with D possibly being TRBD1 (5 bases). CDR3 size: 12 residues. CDR1 and CDR2 (germline): SGHRS, YFSETQ. Trimming removed 5 bases from V and 4 bases from J, with 7 bases in between. In DNA, the CDR3 is TGCGCCAGCAGACAGGATTACAATGAGCAGTTCTTC. As protein: CASRQDYNEQFF. Full variable domain (missing parts from reference TRBV5-1 and TRBJ2-1): KAGVTQTPRYLIKTRGQQVTLSCSPISGHRSVSWYQQTPGQGLQFLFEYFSETQRNKGNFPGRFSGRQFSNSRSEMNVSTLELGDSALYLCASRQDYNEQFFGPGTRLTVL.

A few counts support this clonotype. V gene TRBV2 combines with J gene TRBJ2-3, with 7 bases matching TRBD1. The V segment lost 10 bases and the J segment 2 bases; nucleotides outside the gene matches: 3. This CDR3 is 12 amino acids long. Germline-derived CDR1 and CDR2 are SNHLY and FYNNEI. The CDR3 is CATGQVTDTQYF. CDR3 nucleotide sequence: TGTGCCACCGGACAGGTCACAGATACGCAGTATTTT.

The V gene is TRBV7-9, the J gene TRBJ2-7, with D possibly matching TRBD1 (6 bases). CDR1 is SEHNR, CDR2 FQNEAQ, per germline (reference sequence). Trimming cost V 3 bases and J 7 bases, with 10 bases left between them. The CDR3 runs 12 residues. The CDR3 coding sequence is TGTGCCAGCAGCTTCGTAAGGGGGGAGCAGTACTTC. It is translated as CASSFVRGEQYF.

This clonotype was counted ten times or more. The chain recombines TRBV6-1 with TRBJ2-3; a weak D match, TRBD2 (5 bases). The germline V gene has CDR1 MNHNS and CDR2 SASEGT. The CDR3 sequence is 13 residues long. V lost 1 base and J lost 3, with 5 bases in between. CDR3 DNA: TGTGCCAGCAGTGAAGGGACTACAGATACGCAGTATTTT. It codes for CASSEGTTDTQYF.

This clonotype was found a few times. The chain joins TRBV11-2 to TRBJ1-6, with 7 nucleotides matching TRBD1. From germline, CDR1 is SGHAT and CDR2 FQNNGV. The CDR3 contains 14 residues. V lost 5 bases to trimming and J lost 14 bases; unmatched junction nucleotides: 12. The CDR3 loop is CASSPQGGSLALHF. The CDR3 coding sequence is TGTGCCAGCAGCCCCCAGGGGGGTAGTCTCGCCCTCCACTTT.

This clonotype was seen more than once but under ten times. The chain uses TRBV11-3 and TRBJ2-5; perhaps TRBD1 as D (7 bases). CDR1 is SGHNT, CDR2 YENEEA, per germline. The V and J ends lost 6 bases and 1 base respectively, with 15 bases between them. This CDR3 has 15 amino acids. The CDR3 here is CASSPEGQPQETQYF. The CDR3 DNA reads TGTGCCAGCAGTCCGGAGGGACAGCCCCAAGAGACCCAGTACTTC.

The chain links TRBV12-3 or TRBV12-4 to TRBJ1-1, with D possibly being TRBD1 (6 bases). The CDR3 contains 14 residues. V was cut by 1 base and J by 6 bases, with 12 bases left in between. Here the CDR3 reads CASSLGGAGSEAFF. DNA of the CDR3: TGTGCCAGCAGTTTAGGGGGGGCAGGCTCTGAAGCTTTCTTT.

This chain uses TRBV6-5 with TRBJ2-7; 8 bases align to TRBD2. Germline V lookup: CDR1 MNHEY, CDR2 SVGAGI. The CDR3 has 15 amino acids. Losses at the gene ends were 2 bases for V and 4 bases for J; bases not matched to a gene: 7. The CDR3 region is CASSYRAGGQYEQYF. The CDR3 DNA reads TGTGCCAGCAGTTACAGGGCGGGGGGACAATACGAGCAGTACTTC.

This chain links TRBV3-1 with TRBJ1-6, with 9 bases that match TRBD1. V was pared by 2 bases and J by 8 bases, with 1 base of the junction left unmatched. The CDR3 totals 14 residues. CDR1 LGHDT and CDR2 YNNKEL come from the germline V gene (reference sequence). The DNA for the CDR3 is TGTGCCAGCAGCCAACGGGACAGGGATTCACCCCTCCACTTT. As protein: CASSQRDRDSPLHF.

This clonotype was seen just once. The chain is built from TRBV20-1 and TRBJ2-1, with 7 nucleotides matching TRBD1. CDR3 length: 12 residues. With 6 bases clipped from V and 5 bases from J, the junction kept 4 bases outside the gene matches. Germline V gene sequence: CDR1 DFQATT, CDR2 SNEGSKA (reference sequence). CDR3 DNA: TGCAGTGCCCTGGACAGGAACAATGAGCAGTTCTTC. Protein: CSALDRNNEQFF.

This clonotype was seen more than once but under ten times. V gene TRBV24-1 combines with J gene TRBJ2-1; 8 bases line up with TRBD1. The V segment lost 5 bases and the J segment 8 bases; nucleotides outside the gene matches: 1. CDR1 KGHDR and CDR2 SFDVKD come from the germline V gene. This CDR3 comprises 12 residues. The CDR3 DNA reads as TGTGCCACCAGTGGACAGGGGTATGAGCAGTTCTTC. Its protein product is CATSGQGYEQFF.

This clonotype was seen a few times. This chain's CDR3 is CSPTGTSGGFYNEQFF. DNA of the CDR3: TGCAGCCCCACTGGGACTAGCGGGGGGTTTTACAATGAGCAGTTCTTC. This chain connects TRBV20-1 to TRBJ2-1; 15 nucleotides line up with TRBD2. The V gene's germline CDR1 is DFQATT and CDR2 SNEGSKA (reference sequence). This CDR3 comprises 16 residues.

This clonotype was found a few times. This chain connects TRBV6-2 or TRBV6-3 to TRBJ1-2, with TRBD1 matching over 7 bases. The CDR3 is 15 amino acids. V dropped 4 bases and J dropped 1; count of bases not matched to a gene: 6. Looked up from germline, CDR1 is MNHEY and CDR2 is SVGEGT. CDR3 sequence (DNA): TGTGCCAGCAGTTCCGGGACAGACGTTAACTATGGCTACACCTTC. This translates into CASSSGTDVNYGYTF.

In this sample, this clonotype turned up a few times. This rearrangement joins TRBV4-1 to TRBJ2-7; TRBD1 aligns across 8 bases. From germline, CDR1 is MGHRA and CDR2 YSYEKL. With V trimmed by 4 bases and J by 6 bases, 11 bases remained unmatched. The CDR3 totals 15 residues. The CDR3 DNA reads TGCGCCAGCAGCCGTACTCGAGACAGGGGCTCCGAGCAGTACTTC. Translation gives CASSRTRDRGSEQYF.